The 3 T cell receptor beta chains in this list originate from one sample, sequenced in a study of T cell responses to AZD1222 COVID-19 vaccine. Generated by immunoSEQ multiplex PCR, the TCRdb table keeps only in-frame clones and is missing some. The sample has roughly 180,000 clones; roughly nine tenths are singletons. Specimen: peripheral blood, collected 28 days after the second AZD1222 dose. The receptors come from an adult who received the AZD1222 COVID-19 vaccine.

The V call is TRBV27, the J call TRBJ1-6; D might be TRBD1 (5 bases). The CDR3 covers 20 residues. The germline CDR1 and CDR2 sequences are MNHEY and SMNVEV (reference sequence). The V and J ends lost 5 bases and 5 bases respectively, with 28 bases between them. Here the CDR3 DNA reads TGTGCCAGCAGTCGGCAGGTTGGGGGGGGAGGGAAGCGGCATAATTCACCCCTCCACTTT. Translation gives CASSRQVGGGGKRHNSPLHF.

Comment on this clone: One junction end disagrees with the germline gene, perhaps due to a read error. The genes are TRBV7-7 and TRBJ2-1; D is uncertain. The CDR3 covers 13 residues. CDR1 is SSHAT and CDR2 is FNYEAQ in the germline V gene (reference sequence). DNA of the CDR3: TGTGCTAGCAGCTTACCAGTCTACAATGAGCAGTTCTTC. Its translation: CASSLPVYNEQFF.

For this clone: This may stem from a read error, because a much larger clone lies one nucleotide away. The V gene is TRBV9, the J gene TRBJ2-6, with 7 positions matching TRBD1. CDR3 length equals 15 residues. Germline V gene data show CDR1 as SGDLS and CDR2 as YYNGEE. Unmatched junction bases numbered 1, after V lost 3 bases and J lost 1 base. The CDR3 coding sequence is TGTGCCAGCAGCGCAGGGGGATCTGGGGCCAACGTCCTGACTTTC. This codes for CASSAGGSGANVLTF.